This T cell receptor beta chain was captured by sequencing in a study of graft-versus-host responses after intestinal transplantation. Turning to the study itself: Anti-thymocyte globulin induction, then tacrolimus and steroids for about three years, went to all recipients. General study points: Analysis identified GvH clones in recipient marrow, with some appearing first in ileum or blood. Early after transplant, HvG declines were associated with peak levels of circulating GvH clones.

Details on this clone: No antigen is known for it.

The data were produced by immunoSEQ multiplex PCR, yet TCRdb's version contains in-frame clones alone and is incomplete. The table has about 70,000 clones, around 96% seen once. Germline V gives CDR1 MNHEY, CDR2 SMNVEV (reference sequence). V was trimmed by 6 bases and J by 0 bases, leaving 9 bases between them. The CDR3 runs 13 residues. The sequence was collected from a human donor who received an intestinal transplant. The V and J genes are TRBV27 and TRBJ2-7; D possibly corresponds to TRBD1 (6 bases). The source material was unstimulated CD8+ T cells sorted from spleen or lymph node cells, sampled before intestinal transplant. CDR3 in amino acids: CASSWDTSYEQYF. For the CDR3, the DNA is TGTGCCAGCAGCTGGGACACCTCCTACGAGCAGTACTTC.